One and the same sample provided the 14 T cell receptor beta chains below, sequenced in a study of blood T cell repertoires in COVID-19. Profiling relied on immunoSEQ multiplex PCR, and the TCRdb table lists in-frame clones only, not all of them. This sample has about 74,000 clones, with about 91% found just once. Source material: peripheral blood. Source of these receptors: a woman aged 55-75 years with active COVID-19.

The chain recombines TRBV6-1 with TRBJ1-4; the match to TRBD1 covers 7 bases. Germline CDR1 MNHNS, CDR2 SASEGT. The CDR3 length is 15 residues. Trimming cost V 0 bases and J 5 bases; bases outside gene matches: 3. The CDR3 DNA follows: TGTGCCAGCAGTGAAGCCTCGACAGGGAATGAAAAACTGTTTTTT. Translation gives CASSEASTGNEKLFF.

This chain uses TRBV2 with TRBJ2-7; the match to TRBD2 covers 8 bases. The CDR3 runs to 13 residues. With 5 bases clipped from V and 6 bases from J, the junction kept 6 bases outside the gene matches. The V gene's germline CDR1 is SNHLY and CDR2 FYNNEI. CDR3 protein: CASSQGLEFEQYF. In nucleotides, the CDR3 is TGTGCCAGCAGTCAGGGACTAGAATTCGAGCAGTACTTC.

The chain has TRBV28 and TRBJ1-4; TRBD1 is a possible D gene (5 bases). The CDR3 sequence is 17 residues long. The V gene lost 2 bases and the J gene lost 6 bases, with 19 bases spanning the gap. From germline, CDR1 is MDHEN and CDR2 SYDVKM. The CDR3 DNA reads TGTGCCAGCAGTTTAACCCCGGGGCAGGGAGGCGATGAAAAACTGTTTTTT. It specifies CASSLTPGQGGDEKLFF.

This sequence joins TRBV12-3 or TRBV12-4 and TRBJ2-3, with TRBD2 matching over 9 bases. Trimming removed 6 bases from V and 7 bases from J; junction bases left unmatched: 5. The CDR3 totals 13 residues. In nucleotides, the CDR3 is TGTGCCAGCAGACCTAGCGGGACCTATACGCAGTATTTT. Protein: CASRPSGTYTQYF.

J is TRBJ2-3 and V is TRBV5-4, with TRBD1 matching 8 bases. The trim removed 4 bases at V and 3 bases at J, leaving 16 bases unmatched. Germline-derived CDR1 and CDR2 are SGHNT and YYREEE (reference sequence). The CDR3 runs 18 residues. CDR3 coding DNA: TGTGCCAGCAGCACGAGGACAGGGACAGCCTCCGCTACAGATACGCAGTATTTT. This codes for CASSTRTGTASATDTQYF.

CDR3 in amino acids: CASQSRGGRRTNTGELFF. The CDR3 DNA reads TGTGCCAGCCAATCCCGGGGGGGGCGCCGGACGAACACCGGGGAGCTGTTTTTT. The rearrangement joins TRBV27 to TRBJ2-2, with TRBD2 identical over 8 bases. This CDR3 spans 18 amino acids. Germline lookup yields CDR1 MNHEY and CDR2 SMNVEV (reference sequence). V lost 8 bases to trimming and J lost 0 bases; unmatched junction nucleotides: 14.

The chain couples TRBV5-6 to TRBJ2-7, with 11 positions matching TRBD1. The V and J ends lost 0 bases and 1 base, in that order; junction bases with no gene match: 6. The CDR3 spans 17 residues. Germline-derived CDR1 and CDR2 are SGHDT and YYEEEE. CDR3: CASSLGDRGKPSYEQYF. CDR3 nucleotide sequence: TGTGCCAGCAGCTTGGGGGACAGGGGGAAACCATCCTACGAGCAGTACTTC.

This sequence joins TRBV28 and TRBJ2-5; 9 bases align to TRBD1. The V segment lost 8 bases and the J segment 4 bases; nucleotides outside the gene matches: 11. CDR3 length: 15 residues. CDR1 is MDHEN and CDR2 is SYDVKM in the germline V gene. The CDR3 region has the DNA TGTGCCAGCGTTCGTCGGCACAGGGGGCGAGAGACCCAGTACTTC. This gives the protein CASVRRHRGRETQYF.

This clone is a singleton in its sample. This rearrangement joins TRBV5-6 to TRBJ2-1; no reliable D call. With 1 base removed from V and 6 bases from J, the gap between germline ends came to 11 bases. Germline V gene lookup returns CDR1 SGHDT and CDR2 YYEEEE. The CDR3 consists of 14 residues. The CDR3: CASSLLLFGNEQFF. CDR3 sequence (DNA): TGTGCCAGCAGCTTGTTACTATTTGGCAATGAGCAGTTCTTC.

This chain connects TRBV15 to TRBJ2-3, with a possible D match to TRBD1 (5 bases). This CDR3 contains 12 residues. V was clipped by 1 base and J by 11 bases, with 10 bases between them. CDR1 is LNHNV, CDR2 YYDKDF, per germline (reference sequence). The CDR3 reads CATSRGDSLQYF. CDR3 bases: TGTGCCACCAGCAGAGGCGACAGTTTGCAGTATTTT.

The rearrangement links TRBV21-1 to TRBJ1-1. TRBV21-1 is classified as a pseudogene. This CDR3 is 15 amino acids long. CDR3 residues: CASSKVGDMNTEAFF. The CDR3 DNA sequence: TGTGCCAGCAGCAAAGTGGGAGACATGAACACTGAAGCTTTCTTT.

The V gene is TRBV5-1, the J gene TRBJ2-7; D remains unclear. Trimming cost V 5 bases and J 1 base, with 16 bases left between them. The CDR3 runs to 15 residues. Germline V lookup: CDR1 SGHRS, CDR2 YFSETQ. CDR3 region: CASRAGFALSYEQYF. The CDR3 DNA is TGCGCCAGCAGGGCAGGATTCGCCTTATCCTACGAGCAGTACTTC.

This clone came up once. This sequence joins TRBV11-3 and TRBJ2-1; 8 bases are a match to TRBD2. The CDR3 runs to 13 residues. V lost 0 bases, J lost 9 bases, and 1 base stayed unmatched. Germline V gene data show CDR1 as SGHNT and CDR2 as YENEEA. CDR3 nucleotides: TGTGCCAGCAGCTTAGATCGGGGGGGTGAGCAGTTCTTC. Translating gives CASSLDRGGEQFF.

This sequence joins TRBV3-1 (or the pseudogene TRBV3-2) and TRBJ2-3; 8 positions match TRBD1. From germline, CDR1 is LGHDT and CDR2 YNNKEL (reference sequence). The CDR3 runs 18 residues. V was pared by 4 bases and J by 2 bases, with 14 bases of the junction left unmatched. CDR3 DNA sequence: TGTGCCAGCAGCCCGGGACAGGCGGCCGGTACTATCACAGATACGCAGTATTTT. Its protein is CASSPGQAAGTITDTQYF.